Listed below are T cell receptor beta chains from one sample, sequenced in a study of monozygotic twins with inflammatory bowel disease. One entry per CDR3 protein, without DNA, is what TCRdb gives after re-calling the 5' RACE reads. This sample's clone table lists 300,000 to 400,000 distinct CDR3 sequences. Sample: blood. The receptors were gathered from a human donor with ulcerative colitis or Crohn's disease, or a healthy co-twin of an affected twin (not recorded which). Both conserved end residues are part of each CDR3. The order of the fields is V gene, J gene, CDR3 protein.

TRBV19,TRBJ2-7,CASSLGHRNSYEQYF
TRBV11-1,TRBJ2-7,CASSLAFGTYTSRNEQYF
TRBV29-1,TRBJ2-3,CSVVTGVKPTDTQYF
TRBV2,TRBJ1-3,CASSVTGAGNTIYF
TRBV7-2,TRBJ2-1,CASSLGPWTSGGGEQFF
TRBV15,TRBJ1-1,CATKSPGYTEAFF
TRBV7-2,TRBJ2-7,CASSLQGAVAEQYF
TRBV3-1,TRBJ1-5,CASSQDLEQPQHF
TRBV6-2/TRBV6-3,TRBJ2-7,CASSTGGYEQYF
TRBV5-6,TRBJ2-3,CASSLLAGGDTQYF
TRBV4-2,TRBJ2-7,CASRDGTTYEQYF
TRBV12-3/TRBV12-4,TRBJ1-2,CASSLGPNYGYTF
TRBV5-1,TRBJ2-6,CASSLTPGQGWANVLTF
TRBV28,TRBJ2-3,CASGTRQGGSDTQYF
TRBV12-3/TRBV12-4,TRBJ1-5,CASSISNQPQHF
TRBV20-1,TRBJ1-5,CSARDWAASNQPQHF
TRBV3-1,TRBJ2-1,CASSQDRTSGGSTYNEQFF
TRBV4-3,TRBJ2-3,CASSQKPGQGLTDTQYF
TRBV12-3/TRBV12-4,TRBJ2-7,CASSLALWGPPYEQYF
TRBV20-1,TRBJ2-4,CSANLAGGDIRLQYF
TRBV3-1,TRBJ1-5,CASSQDVAYQPQHF
TRBV20-1,TRBJ1-1,CSARQDGDTEAFF
TRBV5-1,TRBJ1-1,CASSYGPGNTEAFF
TRBV18,TRBJ1-1,CASSSLNRQGIVMGDTEAFF
TRBV24-1,TRBJ2-1,CATSPTRTAYNEQFF
TRBV12-3/TRBV12-4,TRBJ1-5,CASSSSDYQPQHF
TRBV18,TRBJ1-5,CASSATGGNQPQHF
TRBV11-1,TRBJ2-1,CASSFKIVPGQRSYNEQFF
TRBV20-1,TRBJ2-7,CSARATGTSLYEQYF
TRBV5-1,TRBJ1-5,CASSQVPSQPQHF
TRBV4-2,TRBJ1-2,CASTPGGRSNYGYTF
TRBV7-9,TRBJ2-7,CASSPVYEQYF
TRBV5-6,TRBJ2-6,CASSLTGLGANVLTF
TRBV4-2,TRBJ2-5,CASSQAQKREETQYF
TRBV11-1,TRBJ2-7,CASSLYLGESYEQYF